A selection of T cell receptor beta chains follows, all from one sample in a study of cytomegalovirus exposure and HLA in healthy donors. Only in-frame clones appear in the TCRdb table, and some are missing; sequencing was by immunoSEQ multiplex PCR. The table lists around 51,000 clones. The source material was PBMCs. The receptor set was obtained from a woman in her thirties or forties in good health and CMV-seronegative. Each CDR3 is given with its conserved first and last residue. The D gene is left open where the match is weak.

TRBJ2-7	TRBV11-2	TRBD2	CASSLTSGEGEQYF	TGTGCCAGCAGCTTGACTAGCGGGGAGGGCGAGCAGTACTTC
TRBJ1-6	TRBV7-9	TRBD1	CASSLGQAGGNSPLHF	TGTGCCAGCAGCTTAGGGCAGGCAGGGGGGAATTCACCCCTCCACTTT
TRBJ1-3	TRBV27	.	CASSPSEGLLKAGNTIYF	TGTGCCAGCAGTCCATCGGAGGGGCTCCTTAAGGCGGGAAACACCATATATTTT
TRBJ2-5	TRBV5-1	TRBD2	CASSPWGGEETQYF	TGCGCCAGCAGCCCCTGGGGAGGGGAAGAGACCCAGTACTTC
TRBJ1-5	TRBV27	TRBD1	CASSLSPGGGVQPQHF	TGTGCCAGCAGTTTATCCCCTGGAGGGGGCGTTCAGCCCCAGCATTTT
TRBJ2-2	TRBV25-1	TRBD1	CASSDAQGYPPRNGELFF	TGTGCCAGCAGTGATGCACAGGGGTATCCCCCCCGAAACGGGGAGCTGTTTTTT
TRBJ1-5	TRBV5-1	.	CASSLQGNQPQHF	TGCGCCAGCAGCTTGCAGGGTAATCAGCCCCAGCATTTT
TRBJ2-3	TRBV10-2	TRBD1	CASSVETGRRNTDTRYF	TGCGCCAGCAGTGTGGAGACAGGGCGCCGGAACACAGATACGCGGTATTTT
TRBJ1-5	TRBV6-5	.	CASSYSGPRGNQPQHF	TGTGCCAGCAGTTATTCAGGACCGAGGGGCAATCAGCCCCAGCATTTT
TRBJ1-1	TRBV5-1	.	CASSTSGTFLEAFF	TGCGCCAGCAGCACCTCCGGGACATTTCTTGAAGCTTTCTTT
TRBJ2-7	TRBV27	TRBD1	CASSLMDRPYEQYF	TGTGCCAGCAGTTTAATGGACAGGCCCTACGAGCAGTACTTC
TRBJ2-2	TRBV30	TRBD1	CAWATGGDTGELFF	TGTGCCTGGGCGACAGGGGGGGACACCGGGGAGCTGTTTTTT
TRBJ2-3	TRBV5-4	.	CASSLDRAVANTQYF	TGTGCCAGCAGCTTGGACAGGGCCGTTGCTAACACGCAGTATTTT
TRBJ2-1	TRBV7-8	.	CASSLESRREQFF	TGTGCCAGCAGCTTAGAATCGAGGCGTGAGCAGTTCTTC
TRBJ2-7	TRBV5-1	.	CASSLYGGGVSYEQYF	TGCGCCAGCAGCTTGTATGGTGGCGGGGTGTCCTACGAGCAGTACTTC
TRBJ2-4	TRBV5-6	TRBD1	CASSFWAGGSKNIQYF	TGTGCCAGCAGCTTCTGGGCAGGGGGTTCCAAAAACATTCAGTACTTC
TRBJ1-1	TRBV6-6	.	CASVQYTEAFF	TGTGCCAGCGTCCAGTACACTGAAGCTTTCTTT
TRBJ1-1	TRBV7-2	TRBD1	CASSLAWTGQGEDFF	TGTGCCAGCAGCTTAGCCTGGACCGGACAGGGTGAAGATTTCTTT
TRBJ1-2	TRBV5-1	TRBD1	CASSLAVTGGIGYTF	TGCGCCAGCAGCTTGGCCGTAACAGGGGGTATTGGCTACACCTTC
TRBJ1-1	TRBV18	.	CASSPWRNEDTEAFF	TGTGCCAGCTCACCATGGCGGAACGAGGACACTGAAGCTTTCTTT
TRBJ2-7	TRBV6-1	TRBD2	CASRTSGIYEQYF	TGTGCCAGCAGGACTAGCGGGATCTACGAGCAGTACTTC
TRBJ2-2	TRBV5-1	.	CASSLEAGANTGELFF	TGCGCCAGCAGCTTGGAGGCAGGGGCTAACACCGGGGAGCTGTTTTTT
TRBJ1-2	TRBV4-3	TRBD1	CASSQVATGIGGYTF	TGCGCCAGCAGCCAAGTTGCGACAGGGATAGGTGGCTACACCTTC
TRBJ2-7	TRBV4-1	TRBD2	CASSRGTSGTYEQYF	TGCGCCAGCAGCCGCGGGACTAGCGGGACCTACGAGCAGTACTTC
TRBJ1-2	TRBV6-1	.	CASSDERGPPAAYGYTF	TGTGCCAGCAGTGACGAGCGGGGCCCTCCTGCTGCCTATGGCTACACCTTC
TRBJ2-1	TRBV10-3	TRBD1	CATSGPGQEQFF	TGTGCCACCTCCGGTCCGGGACAGGAGCAGTTCTTC
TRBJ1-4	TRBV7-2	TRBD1	CASSSPTGQGEVEKLFF	TGTGCCAGCAGCTCACCGACGGGACAGGGGGAGGTTGAAAAACTGTTTTTT
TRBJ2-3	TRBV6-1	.	CASVRDTDTQYF	TGTGCCAGCGTCAGGGACACAGATACGCAGTATTTT
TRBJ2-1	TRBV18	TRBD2	CASSPTGTSSDNEQFF	TGTGCCAGCTCACCTACCGGGACTAGCTCCGACAATGAGCAGTTCTTC
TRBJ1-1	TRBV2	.	CASSPPLAGRNTEAFF	TGTGCCAGCAGCCCCCCCCTTGCGGGACGGAACACTGAAGCTTTCTTT
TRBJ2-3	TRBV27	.	CASSLRGSFTDTQYF	TGTGCCAGCAGTTTGAGAGGTAGCTTCACAGATACGCAGTATTTT
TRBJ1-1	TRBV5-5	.	CASSLWAGAATEAFF	TGTGCCAGCAGCTTGTGGGCAGGGGCGGCCACTGAAGCTTTCTTT
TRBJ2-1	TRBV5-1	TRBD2	CASSLALISGVEYEQFF	TGCGCCAGCAGCTTGGCCCTTATTAGCGGGGTGGAGTATGAGCAGTTCTTC
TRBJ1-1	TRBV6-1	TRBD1	CASSVSGTGVHTEAFF	TGTGCCAGCAGTGTCTCCGGGACAGGGGTACACACTGAAGCTTTCTTT
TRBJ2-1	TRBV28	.	CASRPGGTTGEQFF	TGTGCCAGCAGGCCTGGAGGGACCACAGGTGAGCAGTTCTTC
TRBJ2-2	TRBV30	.	CAWSSGASNTGELFF	TGTGCCTGGAGTAGTGGGGCATCGAACACCGGGGAGCTGTTTTTT
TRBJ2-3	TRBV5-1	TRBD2	CASSLALAGADTQYF	TGCGCCAGCAGCTTGGCATTAGCGGGAGCTGATACGCAGTATTTT
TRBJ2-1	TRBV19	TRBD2	CASTRGLGDEQFF	TGTGCCAGTACCCGCGGACTAGGGGATGAGCAGTTCTTC
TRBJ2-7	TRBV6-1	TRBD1	CASSEGTGGYEQYF	TGTGCCAGCAGTGAAGGGACAGGGGGCTACGAGCAGTACTTC
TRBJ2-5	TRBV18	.	CASSPPRGSETETQYF	TGTGCCAGCTCACCACCGAGAGGGTCAGAGACAGAGACCCAGTACTTC
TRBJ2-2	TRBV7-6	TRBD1	CASSVRGGQGDTGELFF	TGTGCCAGCAGCGTAAGGGGCGGTCAGGGGGACACCGGGGAGCTGTTTTTT
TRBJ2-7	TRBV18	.	CASSPVPGGQSSYEQYF	TGTGCCAGCTCACCCGTCCCCGGGGGACAGAGCTCCTACGAGCAGTACTTC
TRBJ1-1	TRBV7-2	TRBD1	CASSRDRAGTEAFF	TGTGCCAGCAGCCGAGACAGGGCGGGGACTGAAGCTTTCTTT
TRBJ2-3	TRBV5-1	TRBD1	CASSLTGQGGDTQYF	TGCGCCAGCAGCTTAACAGGACAGGGCGGGGATACGCAGTATTTT
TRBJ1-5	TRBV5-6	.	CASSLAGVGVHQPQHF	TGTGCCAGCAGCTTGGCTGGGGTAGGGGTCCATCAGCCCCAGCATTTT
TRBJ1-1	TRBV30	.	CAWTFIGETEAFF	TGTGCCTGGACTTTCATAGGGGAAACTGAAGCTTTCTTT
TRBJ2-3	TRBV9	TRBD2	CASSPLSTSGGADTQYF	TGTGCCAGCAGCCCCCTCTCGACTAGCGGGGGGGCAGATACGCAGTATTTT
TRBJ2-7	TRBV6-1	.	CASSEGQVSLEKQYF	TGTGCCAGCAGTGAAGGACAGGTCAGCTTAGAGAAGCAGTACTTC
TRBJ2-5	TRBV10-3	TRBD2	CAIRGTSVETQYF	TGTGCCATCAGGGGAACTAGCGTAGAGACCCAGTACTTC
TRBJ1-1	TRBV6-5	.	CASSYQERPLTEAFF	TGTGCCAGCAGTTATCAGGAAAGACCCCTCACTGAAGCTTTCTTT
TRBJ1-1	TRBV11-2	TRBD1	CASSLGGQGGEAFF	TGTGCCAGCAGCTTAGGGGGACAGGGGGGTGAAGCTTTCTTT
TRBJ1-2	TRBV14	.	CASSQVGFGGYTF	TGTGCCAGCAGCCAAGTGGGCTTCGGAGGCTACACCTTC
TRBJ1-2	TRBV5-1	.	CASSYSFYYGYTF	TGCGCCAGCAGCTATAGTTTTTACTATGGCTACACCTTC
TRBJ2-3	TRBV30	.	CAWNGGVADTQYF	TGTGCCTGGAATGGCGGGGTTGCAGATACGCAGTATTTT
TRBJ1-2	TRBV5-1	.	CASSSVLGGTYGYTF	TGCGCCAGCAGCTCTGTCTTGGGGGGGACCTATGGCTACACCTTC